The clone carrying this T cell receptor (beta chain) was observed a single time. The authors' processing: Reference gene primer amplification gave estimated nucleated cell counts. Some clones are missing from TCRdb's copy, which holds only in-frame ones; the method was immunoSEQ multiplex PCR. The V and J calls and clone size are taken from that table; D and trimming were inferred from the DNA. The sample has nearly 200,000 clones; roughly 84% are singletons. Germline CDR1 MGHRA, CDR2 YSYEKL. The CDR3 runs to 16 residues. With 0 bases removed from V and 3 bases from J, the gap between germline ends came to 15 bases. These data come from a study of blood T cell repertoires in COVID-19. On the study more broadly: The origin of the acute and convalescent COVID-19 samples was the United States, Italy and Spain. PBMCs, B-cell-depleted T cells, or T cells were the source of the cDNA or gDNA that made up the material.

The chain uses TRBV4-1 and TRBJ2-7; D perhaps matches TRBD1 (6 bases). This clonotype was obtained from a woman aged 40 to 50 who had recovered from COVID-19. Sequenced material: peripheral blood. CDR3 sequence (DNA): TGCGCCAGCAGCCAAGATCTTAGGGGGTTCCTCTACGAGCAGTACTTC. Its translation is CASSQDLRGFLYEQYF.